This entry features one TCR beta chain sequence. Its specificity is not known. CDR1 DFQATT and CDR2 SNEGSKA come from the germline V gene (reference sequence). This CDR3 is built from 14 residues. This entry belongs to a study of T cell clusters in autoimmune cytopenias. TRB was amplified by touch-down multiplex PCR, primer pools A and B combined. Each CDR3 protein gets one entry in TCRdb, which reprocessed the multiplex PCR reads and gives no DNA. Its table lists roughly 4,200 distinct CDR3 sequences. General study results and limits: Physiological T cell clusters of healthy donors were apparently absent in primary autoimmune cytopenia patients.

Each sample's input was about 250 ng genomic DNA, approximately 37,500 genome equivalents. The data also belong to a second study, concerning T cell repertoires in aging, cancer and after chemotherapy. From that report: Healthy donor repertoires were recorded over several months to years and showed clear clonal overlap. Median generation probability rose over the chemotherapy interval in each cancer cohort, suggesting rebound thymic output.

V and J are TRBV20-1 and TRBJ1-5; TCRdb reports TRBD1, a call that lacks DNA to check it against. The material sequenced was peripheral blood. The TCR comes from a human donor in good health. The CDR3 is CSARTDRDGQPQHF.